A single sample gave rise to the 5 T cell receptor beta chains below, sequenced in a study of Ad26.COV2.S vaccination and SARS-CoV-2 variants. The method was immunoSEQ multiplex PCR; TCRdb's version includes in-frame clones alone and lacks a portion of them. The top ten hold around 4.5% of the sample, which has 440,000 or so clones, roughly 91% seen once. The treatment here: over 15 received Ad26.COV2.S at low or high dose, single or two shots; roughly five received placebo; per-sample allocation not given. Sampling took place 63 days after the first vaccine or placebo injection. The sequencing used peripheral blood, collected in a trial of Ad26.COV2.S vaccine versus placebo. The receptor source for this set is a person aged 18-60 years who received the Ad26.COV2.S COVID-19 vaccine or a placebo.

The chain has TRBV28 and TRBJ1-5; D perhaps matches TRBD1 (5 bases). The CDR3 length is 15 residues. V lost 6 bases and J lost 0, with 12 bases in between. The germline V gene has CDR1 MDHEN and CDR2 SYDVKM. The CDR3 nucleotides are TGTGCCAGCAGCTACGGTGGGGGTAGCAATCAGCCCCAGCATTTT. Translation gives CASSYGGGSNQPQHF.

The chain has TRBV9 and TRBJ2-5, with 15 bases matching TRBD2. The CDR3 covers 16 residues. Germline CDR1 and CDR2: SGDLS and YYNGEE. Unmatched junction bases numbered 2, after V lost 4 bases and J lost 1 base. The CDR3 here is CASSLGLAGGQETQYF. The CDR3 coding sequence is TGTGCCAGCAGCTTGGGACTAGCGGGAGGCCAAGAGACCCAGTACTTC.

This chain uses TRBV30 with TRBJ2-1; 8 positions match TRBD2. The V and J ends lost 4 bases and 4 bases, in that order; junction bases with no gene match: 12. The CDR3 is made up of 16 amino acids. Per the germline V gene, CDR1 is GTSNPN and CDR2 is SVGIG (reference sequence). As DNA, the CDR3 is TGTGCCTGGACCTCACGTCGTAGCGGGATGTACAATGAGCAGTTCTTC. Translating it yields CAWTSRRSGMYNEQFF.

The chain uses TRBV25-1 and TRBJ1-2, with TRBD1 as a possible D gene (5 bases). CDR1 is MGHDK and CDR2 is SYGVNS in the germline V gene. The CDR3 runs 14 residues. V was trimmed by 5 bases and J by 6 bases, leaving 16 bases between them. The CDR3 region is CASSLPGRTNGYTF. DNA for the CDR3: TGTGCCAGCAGTTTACCGGGACGAACGAATGGCTACACCTTC.

This rearrangement joins TRBV29-1 to TRBJ2-3, with D possibly matching TRBD2 (7 bases). The CDR3 spans 15 residues. CDR1 SQVTM and CDR2 ANQGSEA come from the germline V gene. The V end was cut by 7 bases, the J end by 2 bases, with 19 bases between. The chain's CDR3 is CSGKGGELLTDTQYF. The CDR3 bases are TGCAGCGGAAAGGGGGGGGAGTTACTCACAGATACGCAGTATTTT.